This T cell receptor beta chain is from a study of T cells after yellow fever vaccination. The V and J ends lost 5 bases and 0 bases respectively, with 13 bases between them. Germline assignment: CDR1 MNHEY and CDR2 SVGAGI. CDR3 length: 15 amino acids. This clonotype was seen more than once but under ten times. One entry per CDR3 protein, called by TCRdb with MiXCR from the 5' RACE reads. Of about 310,000 distinct CDR3 sequences in the sample, about 3.5% are singletons; the top ten hold around 22%. The material was PBMCs, obtained on the day of the yellow fever booster vaccination. J is TRBJ1-1 and V is TRBV6-5; D is possibly TRBD1 (6 bases). This TCR came from a man younger than 30 who received the YFV17D yellow fever vaccine. The CDR3 DNA reads as TGTGCCAGCAGTCCACAGGGTGCGGTGAACACTGAAGCTTTCTTT. The encoded protein is CASSPQGAVNTEAFF.